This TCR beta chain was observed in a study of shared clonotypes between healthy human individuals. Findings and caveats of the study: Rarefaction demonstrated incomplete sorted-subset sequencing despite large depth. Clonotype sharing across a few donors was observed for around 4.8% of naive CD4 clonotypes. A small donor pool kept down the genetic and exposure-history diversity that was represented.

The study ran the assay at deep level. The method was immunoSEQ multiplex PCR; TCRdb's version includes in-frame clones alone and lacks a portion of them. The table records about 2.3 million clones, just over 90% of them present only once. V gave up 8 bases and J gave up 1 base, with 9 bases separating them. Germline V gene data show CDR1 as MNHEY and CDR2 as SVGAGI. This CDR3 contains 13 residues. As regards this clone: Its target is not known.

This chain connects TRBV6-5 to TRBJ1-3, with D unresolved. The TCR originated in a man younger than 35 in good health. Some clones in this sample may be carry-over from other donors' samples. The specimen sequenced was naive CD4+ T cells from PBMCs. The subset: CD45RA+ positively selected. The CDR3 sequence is CASAPYSGNTIYF. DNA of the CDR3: TGTGCCAGCGCTCCGTATTCTGGAAACACCATATATTTT.